This T cell receptor beta chain was documented in a study of T cells after yellow fever vaccination. Remarks on this clonotype: What it binds is unknown.

Study conclusions and caveats: Contamination by abundant bulk-population clonotypes could be present in FACS-sorted repertoires.

Per the germline V gene, CDR1 is SQVTM and CDR2 is ANQGSEA. V lost 8 bases, J lost 3 bases, and 19 bases lay in between. The CDR3 has 14 residues. TCRdb re-analysed the 5' RACE reads in MiXCR, keeping a single row per CDR3 protein. The sample carries fewer than 350,000 distinct CDR3 sequences, approximately 9% recorded once. Sequenced here: PBMCs, sampled on the day of the first yellow fever vaccination. The sequence derives from a man aged 18 to 35 who received the YFV17D yellow fever vaccine. This chain joins TRBV29-1 and TRBJ2-5; possibly TRBD2 for D (6 bases). This chain's CDR3 is CSTLGGTSEETQYF. The CDR3, as DNA: TGCAGCACTCTTGGCGGGACGTCGGAAGAGACCCAGTACTTC. The whole variable domain, filled in from reference TRBV29-1 and TRBJ2-5, reads SAVISQKPSRDICQRGTSLTIQCQVDSQVTMMFWYRQQPGQSLTLIATANQGSEATYESGFVIDKFPISRPNLTFSTLTVSNMSPEDSSIYLCSTLGGTSEETQYFGPGTRLLVL.